This TCR beta chain was identified during a study of CD8+ T cells in alopecia areata (dated by TCRdb to the late 2010s). Regarding the study in general: Treated patients were enrolled in an open-label pilot trial of oral tofacitinib at 5 to 10 mg twice daily for moderate-to-severe alopecia areata. Biopsies were taken from tofacitinib-treated patients at baseline and again at 4 and 24 weeks into treatment, and several of those patients also had a later scalp biopsy. RNA was obtained with the PAXgene miRNA kit for fixed scalp, the miRNeasy kit for PBMCs, and the RNeasy kit for mouse skin. TCRbeta CDR3 regions were amplified by immunoSEQ multiplex PCR with 35 Vbeta forward and 13 Jbeta reverse primers. On the human side, TCRbeta sequencing was run on scalp tissue and on sorted CD4+ and CD8+ peripheral blood T cells from healthy controls and from alopecia areata patients with either patchy or totalis/universalis disease. Tofacitinib was given for 6 to 18 months, followed by 6 months of follow-up off drug to assess delayed response and recurrence. Clonality in the scalp was compared among normal scalp (n=4), patchy alopecia areata scalp (n=8), and alopecia totalis/universalis scalp (n=8). The study used high-throughput TCRbeta sequencing to examine T cell clonal expansion in alopecia areata, in both the C3H/HeJ mouse model and human patients.

Points on this clone: It has no known antigen specificity. One base away there is no much larger clone; base qualities are not given.

The paper's findings and limits, for the study overall: Scalp TCR repertoire analysis is complicated because resident alphabeta T cells in normal human skin are also sequenced, whereas mouse skin is dominated by gammadelta T cells. Shared TCR sequences between patients were less evident than in mice, which may be partly attributable to HLA diversity in the patient population. Higher clonality and more expanded CD8+ clones were observed in lesional scalp than in normal scalp, particularly in alopecia totalis/universalis, a finding suggestive of antigenic drive.

From the germline V gene, CDR1 is SGHRS and CDR2 is YFSETQ. The CDR3 covers 18 residues, taking in both the cysteine and the phenylalanine. The CDR3 DNA has 54 bases and is translated from base 1. Trimmed from V: 0 bases; trimmed from J: 6 bases; junction bases lacking a gene match: 13. Library preparation used the immunoSEQ multiplex PCR assay. For TCR sequencing, RNA was extracted from every sample and reverse transcribed into cDNA to serve as template. First-strand cDNA was synthesized with SuperScript III using a 2:1 mix of oligo-dT and random hexamers. A synthetic immune receptor repertoire was used to assess amplification bias, and residual bias was removed computationally. The study's own analysis went as follows. Raw reads were preprocessed to remove errors, and CDR3 was defined according to IMGT conventions as the region from the conserved cysteine to phenylalanine. Clonality was computed by normalizing Shannon entropy by log2 of the number of productive unique TCRs and subtracting the result from 1. CD4 or CD8 identity of scalp clones was inferred by cross-referencing scalp TCRbeta sequences with sorted blood CD4 and CD8 repertoires. Drawn from immuneACCESS, this table holds only the in-frame rearrangements with V and J called that TCRdb kept. Clones are partly lost; checked studies trace under half to an unresolved V gene and leave the rest unexplained. V and J calls and clone size follow that table, whereas D and trimming were derived from the DNA. This sample has 150,000 to 200,000 clones in its table, and 67% of those were observed once. The ten largest clonotypes hold 10% to 12% of the sample.

The time point label, read with the paper, signifies: baseline before oral tofacitinib. Peripheral blood and lesional scalp punch biopsies were obtained from patients with alopecia areata. PBMCs were isolated by density centrifugation and stained for CD3, CD4 and CD8, and CD4+ and CD8+ T cells were sorted on a FACSAria. The TCR originated in a human donor with alopecia areata. The starting material was CD8+ T cells sorted from blood, obtained at week 0. The rearrangement combines TRBV5-1 with TRBJ2-3; TRBD2 fits 10 bases in the junction. The CDR3 is CASSLAHLLAGEEDTQYF. DNA sequence: TGCGCCAGCAGCTTGGCCCACCTTCTAGCGGGGGAAGAGGATACGCAGTATTTT.